The sequence of this T cell receptor beta chain was determined in a study of spatial heterogeneity in lung cancer. The time point here: blood at routine non-recurrence follow-up after resection. This clonotype was detected ten times or more. Each CDR3 protein gets one entry after TCRdb re-called the 5' RACE reads with MiXCR. The table lists about 100,000 distinct CDR3 sequences, just under 20% of them singletons, with about a fifth in the top ten. Trimming left V 3 bases short and J 5 bases short, with 10 bases between. The CDR3 totals 13 residues. The source is a male donor with early-stage non-small cell lung cancer. Sequencing was performed on PBMCs, taken at follow-up. The V gene is TRBV12-3 or TRBV12-4, the J gene TRBJ2-5; D might be TRBD2 (7 bases). The CDR3 reads CASSLRGLETQYF. The CDR3 DNA sequence: TGTGCCAGCAGTTTGCGGGGGCTTGAGACCCAGTACTTC.